These T cell receptor beta chains were read from a single sample in a study of shared clonotypes between healthy human individuals. Using immunoSEQ multiplex PCR, the repertoire was profiled, and TCRdb retains in-frame clones only, with some absent. There are roughly 1.4 million clones in the sample; approximately 98.5% occur only once, and roughly 0.36% lies in the top ten. The sequencing sample was made of naive CD4+ T cells sorted from blood. The receptor source for this set is a man younger than 40 in good health. Each CDR3 is given with its conserved first and last residue. Each record gives: J gene, clone size, D gene, V gene, CDR3 DNA, CDR3 protein. A D gene is named only where the DNA matches it firmly. Not every row has a clone size; where given, it reads once, few, many or a size class.

j_call: TRBJ2-1
clone_size: NA
d_call: TRBD2
v_call: TRBV9
cdr3_nt: TGTGCCAGCAGCGTAGCTGGGTCGGGCGGGAGCAATGAGCAGTTCTTC
cdr3_aa: CASSVAGSGGSNEQFF

j_call: TRBJ2-5
clone_size: NA
d_call: TRBD2
v_call: TRBV7-6
cdr3_nt: TGTGCCAGCAGCTTAGGGGCTAGCGGGAGGCAAGAGACCCAGTACTTC
cdr3_aa: CASSLGASGRQETQYF

j_call: TRBJ1-5
clone_size: NA
d_call: NA
v_call: TRBV9
cdr3_nt: TGTGCCAGCAGCGTAACAGGGTTGAGCAATCAGCCCCAGCATTTT
cdr3_aa: CASSVTGLSNQPQHF

j_call: TRBJ2-3
clone_size: NA
d_call: NA
v_call: TRBV5-6
cdr3_nt: TGTGCCAGCAGCTTTTATCCCAGTGGCACAGATACGCAGTATTTT
cdr3_aa: CASSFYPSGTDTQYF

j_call: TRBJ2-1
clone_size: NA
d_call: NA
v_call: TRBV5-5
cdr3_nt: TGTGCCAGCAGCTTGGGACACTCCTCGACCAATGAGCAGTTCTTC
cdr3_aa: CASSLGHSSTNEQFF

j_call: TRBJ2-7
clone_size: once
d_call: NA
v_call: TRBV10-3
cdr3_nt: TGTGCCATCAGTGGCACAGTGCAACCCTACGAGCAGTACTTC
cdr3_aa: CAISGTVQPYEQYF

j_call: TRBJ1-2
clone_size: NA
d_call: NA
v_call: TRBV6-1
cdr3_nt: TGTGCCAGCAGTGGATCGCTTTACTATGGCTACACCTTC
cdr3_aa: CASSGSLYYGYTF

j_call: TRBJ2-7
clone_size: NA
d_call: TRBD1
v_call: TRBV7-2
cdr3_nt: TGTGCCAGCAGCTTAATCGGATTTGACAGGGGATACGAGCAGTACTTC
cdr3_aa: CASSLIGFDRGYEQYF

j_call: TRBJ2-7
clone_size: NA
d_call: NA
v_call: TRBV27
cdr3_nt: TGTGCCAGCAGGACGACAGATAAGACCTACGAGCAGTACTTC
cdr3_aa: CASRTTDKTYEQYF

j_call: TRBJ2-2
clone_size: NA
d_call: NA
v_call: TRBV28
cdr3_nt: TGTGCCAGCAGTTACAGGGAGAACACCGGGGAGCTGTTTTTT
cdr3_aa: CASSYRENTGELFF

j_call: TRBJ2-1
clone_size: NA
d_call: TRBD2
v_call: TRBV28
cdr3_nt: TGTGCCAGCAGTCGACCTAGCGGGAGGGGGTCCTACAATGAGCAGTTCTTC
cdr3_aa: CASSRPSGRGSYNEQFF

j_call: TRBJ2-1
clone_size: NA
d_call: NA
v_call: TRBV4-3
cdr3_nt: TGCGCCAGCAGCACAGACACTAGTAACTACAATGAGCAGTTCTTC
cdr3_aa: CASSTDTSNYNEQFF